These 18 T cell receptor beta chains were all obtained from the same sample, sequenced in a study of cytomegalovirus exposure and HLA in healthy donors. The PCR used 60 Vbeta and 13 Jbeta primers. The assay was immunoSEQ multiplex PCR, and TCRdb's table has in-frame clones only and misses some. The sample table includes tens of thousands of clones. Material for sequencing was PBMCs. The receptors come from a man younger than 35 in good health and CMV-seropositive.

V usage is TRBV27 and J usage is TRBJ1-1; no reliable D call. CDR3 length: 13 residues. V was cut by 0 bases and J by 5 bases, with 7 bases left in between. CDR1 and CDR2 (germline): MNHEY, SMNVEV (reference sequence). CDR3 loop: CASSLSLVTEAFF. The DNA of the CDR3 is TGTGCCAGCAGTTTATCATTAGTAACTGAAGCTTTCTTT.

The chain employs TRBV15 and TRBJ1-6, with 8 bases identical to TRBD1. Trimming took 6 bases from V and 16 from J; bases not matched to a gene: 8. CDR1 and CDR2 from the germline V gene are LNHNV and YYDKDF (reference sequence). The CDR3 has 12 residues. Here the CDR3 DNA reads TGTGCCACCAGAGACGACAGGGGAGTTCTCCACTTT. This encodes CATRDDRGVLHF.

Here the CDR3 DNA reads TGTGCCAGCGGGGGGTGGGCTTACGAGCAGTACTTC. Amino acids: CASGGWAYEQYF. This rearrangement joins TRBV11-2 to TRBJ2-7, with D tentatively TRBD2 (6 bases). The CDR3 contains 12 residues. Deletions cut 8 bases from V and 4 bases from J, with 12 bases between. CDR1 is SGHAT, CDR2 FQNNGV, per germline.

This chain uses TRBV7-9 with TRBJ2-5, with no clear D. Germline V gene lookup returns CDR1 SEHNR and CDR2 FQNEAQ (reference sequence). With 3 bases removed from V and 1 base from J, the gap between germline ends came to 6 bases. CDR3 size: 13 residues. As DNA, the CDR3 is TGTGCCAGCAGCTTCTCGGGCCAAGAGACCCAGTACTTC. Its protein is CASSFSGQETQYF.

The CDR3 loop reads CASSPPTSVDQETQYF. The CDR3 DNA is TGTGCCAGCTCACCACCGACTAGTGTCGACCAAGAGACCCAGTACTTC. The rearrangement uses TRBV18 and TRBJ2-5; tentatively, D is TRBD2 (6 bases). Between the trimmed V and J ends, which lost 0 bases and 0 bases, there was a span of 11 bases. This CDR3 is 16 amino acids long. Germline V lookup: CDR1 KGHSH, CDR2 LQKENI.

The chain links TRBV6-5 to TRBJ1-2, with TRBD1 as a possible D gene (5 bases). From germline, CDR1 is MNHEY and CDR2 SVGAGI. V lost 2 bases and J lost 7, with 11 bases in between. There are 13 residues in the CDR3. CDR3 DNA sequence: TGTGCCAGCAGTTACGATGGGGCAATTGGCTACACCTTC. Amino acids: CASSYDGAIGYTF.

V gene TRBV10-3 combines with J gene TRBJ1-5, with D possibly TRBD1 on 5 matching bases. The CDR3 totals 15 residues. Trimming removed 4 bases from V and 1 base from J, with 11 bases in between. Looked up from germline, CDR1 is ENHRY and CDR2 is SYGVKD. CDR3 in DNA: TGTGCCATCAGTGCCGGGGGAGCGAGCAATCAGCCCCAGCATTTT. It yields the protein CAISAGGASNQPQHF.

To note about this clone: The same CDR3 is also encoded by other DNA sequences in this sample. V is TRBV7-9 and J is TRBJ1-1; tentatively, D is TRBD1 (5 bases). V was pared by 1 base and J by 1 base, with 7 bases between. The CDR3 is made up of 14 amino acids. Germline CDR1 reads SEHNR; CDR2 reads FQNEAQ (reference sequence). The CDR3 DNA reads TGTGCCAGCAGCTTAGGACAGACGAACACTGAAGCTTTCTTT. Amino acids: CASSLGQTNTEAFF.

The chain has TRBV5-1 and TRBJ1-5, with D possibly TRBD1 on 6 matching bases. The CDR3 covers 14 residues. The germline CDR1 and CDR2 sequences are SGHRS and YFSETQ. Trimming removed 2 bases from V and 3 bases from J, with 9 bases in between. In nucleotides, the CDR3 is TGCGCCAGCAGCTTCTCAGGGGACAATCAGCCCCAGCATTTT. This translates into CASSFSGDNQPQHF.

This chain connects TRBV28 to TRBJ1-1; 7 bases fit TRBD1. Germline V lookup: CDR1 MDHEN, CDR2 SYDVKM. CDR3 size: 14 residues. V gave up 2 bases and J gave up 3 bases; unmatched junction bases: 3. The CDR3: CASSLVGGDTEAFF. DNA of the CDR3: TGTGCCAGCAGTTTAGTAGGGGGCGACACTGAAGCTTTCTTT.

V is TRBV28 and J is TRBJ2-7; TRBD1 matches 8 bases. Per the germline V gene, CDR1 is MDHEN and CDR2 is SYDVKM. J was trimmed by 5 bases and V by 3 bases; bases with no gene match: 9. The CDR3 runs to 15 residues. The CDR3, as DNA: TGTGCCAGCAGTTTTGTACCAGGGGGCTTAAACGAGCAGTACTTC. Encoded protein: CASSFVPGGLNEQYF.

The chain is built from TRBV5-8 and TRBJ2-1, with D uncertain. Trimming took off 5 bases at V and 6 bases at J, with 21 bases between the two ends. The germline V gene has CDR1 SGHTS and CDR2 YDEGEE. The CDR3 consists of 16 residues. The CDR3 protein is CASSVWIEVSANEQFF. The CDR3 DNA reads TGTGCCAGCAGTGTTTGGATTGAGGTATCTGCCAATGAGCAGTTCTTC. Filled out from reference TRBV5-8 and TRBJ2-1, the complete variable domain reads EAGVTQSPTHLIKTRGQQATLRCSPISGHTSVYWYQQALGLGLQFLLWYDEGEERNRGNFPPRFSGRQFPNYSSELNVNALELEDSALYLCASSVWIEVSANEQFFGPGTRLTVL.

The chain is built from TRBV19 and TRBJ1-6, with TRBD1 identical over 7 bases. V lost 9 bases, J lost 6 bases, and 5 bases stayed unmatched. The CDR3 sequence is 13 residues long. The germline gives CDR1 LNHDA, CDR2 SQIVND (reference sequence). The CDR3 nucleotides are TGTGCCAGCGGACAGGATCCTAATTCACCCCTCCACTTT. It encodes CASGQDPNSPLHF. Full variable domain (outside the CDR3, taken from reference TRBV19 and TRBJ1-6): DGGITQSPKYLFRKEGQNVTLSCEQNLNHDAMYWYRQDPGQGLRLIYYSQIVNDFQKGDIAEGYSVSREKKESFPLTVTSAQKNPTAFYLCASGQDPNSPLHFGNGTRLTVT.

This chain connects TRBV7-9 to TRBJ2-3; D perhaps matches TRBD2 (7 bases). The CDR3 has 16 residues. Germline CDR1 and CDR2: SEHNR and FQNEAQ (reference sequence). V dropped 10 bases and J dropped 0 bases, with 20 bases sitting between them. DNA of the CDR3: TGTGCCACCTCCAAGGGGGGGGGTGCTAGCACAGATACGCAGTATTTT. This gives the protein CATSKGGGASTDTQYF.

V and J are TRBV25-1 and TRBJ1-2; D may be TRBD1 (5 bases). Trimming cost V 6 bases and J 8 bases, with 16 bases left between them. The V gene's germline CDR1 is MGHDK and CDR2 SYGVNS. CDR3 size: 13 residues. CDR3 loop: CASRTWQGEGYTF. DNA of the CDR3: TGTGCCAGCAGGACATGGCAGGGTGAAGGCTACACCTTC.

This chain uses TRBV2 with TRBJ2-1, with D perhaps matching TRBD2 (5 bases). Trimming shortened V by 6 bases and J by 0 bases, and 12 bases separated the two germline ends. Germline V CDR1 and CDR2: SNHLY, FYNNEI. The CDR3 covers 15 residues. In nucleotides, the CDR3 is TGTGCCAGCAGCGGAACTAGTCCCTCCTACAATGAGCAGTTCTTC. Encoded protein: CASSGTSPSYNEQFF.

CDR3 protein: CASSYLGGGPYGYTF. DNA of the CDR3: TGTGCCAGCAGTTACCTCGGAGGCGGCCCGTATGGCTACACCTTC. The chain has TRBV6-6 and TRBJ1-2; D uncertain. Trimming took off 2 bases at V and 5 bases at J, with 15 bases between the two ends. The CDR3 totals 15 residues. Germline assignment: CDR1 MNHNY and CDR2 SVGAGI (reference sequence).

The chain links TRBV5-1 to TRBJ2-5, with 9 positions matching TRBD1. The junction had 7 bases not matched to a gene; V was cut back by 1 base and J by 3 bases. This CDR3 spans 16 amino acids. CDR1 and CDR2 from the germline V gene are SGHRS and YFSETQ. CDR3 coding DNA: TGCGCCAGCAGCTTGCCCCCGCGGGACAGGGAAGAGACCCAGTACTTC. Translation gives CASSLPPRDREETQYF.